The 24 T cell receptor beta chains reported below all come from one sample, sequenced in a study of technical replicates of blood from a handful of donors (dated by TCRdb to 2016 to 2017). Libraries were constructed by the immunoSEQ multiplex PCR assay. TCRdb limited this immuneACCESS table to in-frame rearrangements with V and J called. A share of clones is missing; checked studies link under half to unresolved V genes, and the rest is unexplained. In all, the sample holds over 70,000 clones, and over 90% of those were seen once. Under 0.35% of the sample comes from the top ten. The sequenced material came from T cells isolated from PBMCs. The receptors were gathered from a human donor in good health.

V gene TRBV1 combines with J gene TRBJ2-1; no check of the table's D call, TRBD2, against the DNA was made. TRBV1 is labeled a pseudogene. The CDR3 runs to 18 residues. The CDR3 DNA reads TGCACCAGCAGCCAAGGGACTAGCGGGAGTTCGTCCTACAATGAGCAGTTCTTC. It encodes CTSSQGTSGSSSYNEQFF.

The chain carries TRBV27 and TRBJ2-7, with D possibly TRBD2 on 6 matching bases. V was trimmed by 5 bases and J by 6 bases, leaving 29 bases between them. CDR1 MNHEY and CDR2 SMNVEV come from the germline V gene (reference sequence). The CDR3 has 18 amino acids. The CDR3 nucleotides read TGTGCCAGCAGTAACCACAACCCGGGTCCCTGGCGGGAAGGCGAGCAGTACTTC. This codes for CASSNHNPGPWREGEQYF.

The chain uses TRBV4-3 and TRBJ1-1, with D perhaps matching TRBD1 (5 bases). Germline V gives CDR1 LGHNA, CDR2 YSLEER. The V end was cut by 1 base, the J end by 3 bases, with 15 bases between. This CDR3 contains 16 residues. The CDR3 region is CASSQVGGVWDTEAFF. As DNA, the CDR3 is TGCGCCAGCAGCCAAGTTGGAGGGGTTTGGGACACTGAAGCTTTCTTT.

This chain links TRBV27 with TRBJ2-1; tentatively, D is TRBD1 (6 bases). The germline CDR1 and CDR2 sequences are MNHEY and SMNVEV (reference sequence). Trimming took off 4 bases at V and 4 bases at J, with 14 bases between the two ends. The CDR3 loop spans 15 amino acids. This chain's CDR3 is CASSSIPGQYNEQFF. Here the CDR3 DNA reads TGTGCCAGCAGTTCGATACCGGGACAATACAATGAGCAGTTCTTC.

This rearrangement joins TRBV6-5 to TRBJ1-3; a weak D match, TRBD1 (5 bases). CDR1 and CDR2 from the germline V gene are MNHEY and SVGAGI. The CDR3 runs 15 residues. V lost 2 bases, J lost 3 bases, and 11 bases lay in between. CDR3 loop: CASSYGQGYGNTIYF. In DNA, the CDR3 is TGTGCCAGCAGTTACGGCCAGGGATATGGAAACACCATATATTTT.

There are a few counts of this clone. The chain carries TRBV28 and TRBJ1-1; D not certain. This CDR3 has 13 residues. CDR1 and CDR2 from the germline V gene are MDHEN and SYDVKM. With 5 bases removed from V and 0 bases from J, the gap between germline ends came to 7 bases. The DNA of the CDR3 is TGTGCCAGCAGTCCGGGAGTGAACACTGAAGCTTTCTTT. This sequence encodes CASSPGVNTEAFF.

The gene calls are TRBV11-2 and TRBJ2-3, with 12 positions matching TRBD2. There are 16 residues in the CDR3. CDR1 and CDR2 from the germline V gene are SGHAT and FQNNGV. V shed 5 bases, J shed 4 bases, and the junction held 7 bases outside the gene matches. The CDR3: CASSLGLAGLPDTQYF. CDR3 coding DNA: TGTGCCAGCAGCCTTGGACTAGCGGGACTCCCAGATACGCAGTATTTT.

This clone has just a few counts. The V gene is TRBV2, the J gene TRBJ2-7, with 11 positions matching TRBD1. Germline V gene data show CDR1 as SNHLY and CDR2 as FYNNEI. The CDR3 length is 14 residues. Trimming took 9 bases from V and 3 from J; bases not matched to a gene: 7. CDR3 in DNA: TGTGCCAGTCGAGGCGGGACAGGGGGCTACGAGCAGTACTTC. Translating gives CASRGGTGGYEQYF.

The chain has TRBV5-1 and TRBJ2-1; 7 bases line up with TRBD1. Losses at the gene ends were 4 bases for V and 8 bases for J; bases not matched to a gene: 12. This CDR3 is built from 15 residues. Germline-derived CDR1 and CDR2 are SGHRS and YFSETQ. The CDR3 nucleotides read TGCGCCAGCAGCGCGACAGGGTTAGTACAGGATGAGCAGTTCTTC. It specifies CASSATGLVQDEQFF. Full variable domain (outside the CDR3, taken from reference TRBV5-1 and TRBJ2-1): KAGVTQTPRYLIKTRGQQVTLSCSPISGHRSVSWYQQTPGQGLQFLFEYFSETQRNKGNFPGRFSGRQFSNSRSEMNVSTLELGDSALYLCASSATGLVQDEQFFGPGTRLTVL.

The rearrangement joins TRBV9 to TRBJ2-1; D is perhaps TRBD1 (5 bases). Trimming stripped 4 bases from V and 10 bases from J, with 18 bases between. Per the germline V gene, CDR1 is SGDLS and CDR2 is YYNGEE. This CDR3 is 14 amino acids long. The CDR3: CASSPQGLYHEQFF. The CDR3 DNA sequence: TGTGCCAGCAGCCCCCAGGGCCTCTACCACGAGCAGTTCTTC.

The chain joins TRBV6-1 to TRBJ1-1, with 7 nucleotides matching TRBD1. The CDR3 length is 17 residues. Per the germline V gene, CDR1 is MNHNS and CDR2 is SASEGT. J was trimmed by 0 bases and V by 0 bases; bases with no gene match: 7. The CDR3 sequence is CASSEAGGQIMNTEAFF. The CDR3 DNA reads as TGTGCCAGCAGTGAAGCGGGGGGACAGATCATGAACACTGAAGCTTTCTTT.

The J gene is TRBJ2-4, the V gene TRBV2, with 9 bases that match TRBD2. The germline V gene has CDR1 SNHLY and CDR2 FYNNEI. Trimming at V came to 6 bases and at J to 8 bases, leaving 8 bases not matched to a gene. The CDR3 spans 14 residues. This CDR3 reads CASRISGTSHIQYF. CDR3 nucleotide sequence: TGTGCCAGCAGAATCTCCGGGACTAGCCACATTCAGTACTTC.

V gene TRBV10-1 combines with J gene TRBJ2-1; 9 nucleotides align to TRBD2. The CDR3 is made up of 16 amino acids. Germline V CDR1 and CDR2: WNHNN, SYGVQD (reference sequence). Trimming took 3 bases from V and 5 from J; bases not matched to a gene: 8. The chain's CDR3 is CASSDLRLAENNEQFF. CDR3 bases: TGCGCCAGCAGTGACCTTCGACTAGCGGAAAACAATGAGCAGTTCTTC.

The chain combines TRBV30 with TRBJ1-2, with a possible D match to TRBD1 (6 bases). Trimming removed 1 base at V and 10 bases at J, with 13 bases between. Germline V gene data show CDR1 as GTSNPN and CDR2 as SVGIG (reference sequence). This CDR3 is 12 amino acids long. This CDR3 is CAWSGNRENYTF. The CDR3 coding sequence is TGTGCCTGGAGTGGAAACAGGGAGAACTACACCTTC.

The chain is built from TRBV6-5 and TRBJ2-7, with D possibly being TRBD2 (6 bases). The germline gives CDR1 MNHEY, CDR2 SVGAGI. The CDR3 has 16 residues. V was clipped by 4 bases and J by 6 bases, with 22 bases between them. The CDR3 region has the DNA TGTGCCAGCAGTTCAATGACGGGTGCGGGGAGCCGCGAGCAGTACTTC. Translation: CASSSMTGAGSREQYF.

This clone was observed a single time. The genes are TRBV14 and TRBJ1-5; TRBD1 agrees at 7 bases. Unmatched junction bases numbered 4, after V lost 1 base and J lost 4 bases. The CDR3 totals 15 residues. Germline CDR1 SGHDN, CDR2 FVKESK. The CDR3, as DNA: TGTGCCAGCAGCCAAGGGACAGGTTGGAATCAGCCCCAGCATTTT. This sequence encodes CASSQGTGWNQPQHF.

CDR3: CASSLKGGETQYF. The CDR3 region has the DNA TGTGCCAGCAGCCTAAAAGGGGGAGAGACCCAGTACTTC. The gene calls are TRBV5-5 and TRBJ2-5; maybe TRBD1 (6 bases). Germline-derived CDR1 and CDR2 are SGHKS and YYEKEE (reference sequence). This CDR3 has 13 residues. Trimming shortened V by 4 bases and J by 4 bases, and 11 bases separated the two germline ends.

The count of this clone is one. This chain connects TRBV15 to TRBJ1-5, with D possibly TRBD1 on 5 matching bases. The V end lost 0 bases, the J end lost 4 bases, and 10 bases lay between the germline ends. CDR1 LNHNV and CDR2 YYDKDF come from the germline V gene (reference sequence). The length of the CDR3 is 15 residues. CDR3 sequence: CATSRDKGLNQPQHF. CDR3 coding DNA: TGTGCCACCAGCAGAGATAAGGGACTGAATCAGCCCCAGCATTTT. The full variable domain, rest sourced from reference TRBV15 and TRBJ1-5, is DAMVIQNPRYQVTQFGKPVTLSCSQTLNHNVMYWYQQKSSQAPKLLFHYYDKDFNNEADTPDNFQSRRPNTSFCFLDIRSPGLGDTAMYLCATSRDKGLNQPQHFGDGTRLSIL.

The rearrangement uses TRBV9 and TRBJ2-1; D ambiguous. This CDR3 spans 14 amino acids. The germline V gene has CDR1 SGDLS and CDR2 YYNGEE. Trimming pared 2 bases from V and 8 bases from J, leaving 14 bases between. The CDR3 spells CASSVGHTVDEQFF. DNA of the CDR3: TGTGCCAGCAGCGTCGGTCATACCGTCGATGAGCAGTTCTTC.

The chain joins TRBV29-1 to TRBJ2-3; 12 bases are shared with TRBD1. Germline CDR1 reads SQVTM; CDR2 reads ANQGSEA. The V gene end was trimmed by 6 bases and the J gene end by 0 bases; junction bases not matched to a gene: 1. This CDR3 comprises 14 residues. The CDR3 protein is CSVGQGASTDTQYF. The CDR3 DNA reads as TGCAGCGTGGGACAGGGGGCTAGCACAGATACGCAGTATTTT.

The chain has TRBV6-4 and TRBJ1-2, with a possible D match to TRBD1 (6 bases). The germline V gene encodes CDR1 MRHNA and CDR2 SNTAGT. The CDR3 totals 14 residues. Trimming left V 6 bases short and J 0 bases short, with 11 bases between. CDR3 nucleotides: TGTGCCAGCAGGGAGGACAGCTCTAACTATGGCTACACCTTC. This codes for CASREDSSNYGYTF.

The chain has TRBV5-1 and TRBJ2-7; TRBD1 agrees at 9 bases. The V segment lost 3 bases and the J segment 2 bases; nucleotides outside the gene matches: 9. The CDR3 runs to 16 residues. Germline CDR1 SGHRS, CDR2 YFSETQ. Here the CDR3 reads CASSSGLGDRAYEQYF. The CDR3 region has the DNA TGCGCCAGCAGCTCGGGGTTGGGGGACAGGGCCTACGAGCAGTACTTC.

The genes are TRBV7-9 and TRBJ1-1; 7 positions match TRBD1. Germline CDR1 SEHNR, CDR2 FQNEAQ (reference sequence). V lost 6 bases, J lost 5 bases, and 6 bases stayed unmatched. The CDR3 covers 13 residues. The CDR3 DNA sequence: TGTGCCAGCAGTGAGACAGGGAAAACTGAAGCTTTCTTT. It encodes CASSETGKTEAFF.

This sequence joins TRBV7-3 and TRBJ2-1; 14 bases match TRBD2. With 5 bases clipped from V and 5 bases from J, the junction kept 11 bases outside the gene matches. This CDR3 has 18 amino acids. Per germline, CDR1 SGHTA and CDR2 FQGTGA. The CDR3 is CASSGTSGSLRGDNEQFF. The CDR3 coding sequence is TGTGCCAGCAGCGGGACTAGCGGGAGTCTGAGGGGTGACAATGAGCAGTTCTTC. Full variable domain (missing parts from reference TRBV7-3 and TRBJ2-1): GAGVSQTPSNKVTEKGKYVELRCDPISGHTALYWYRQSLGQGPEFLIYFQGTGAADDSGLPNDRFFAVRPEGSVSTLKIQRTERGDSAVYLCASSGTSGSLRGDNEQFFGPGTRLTVL.